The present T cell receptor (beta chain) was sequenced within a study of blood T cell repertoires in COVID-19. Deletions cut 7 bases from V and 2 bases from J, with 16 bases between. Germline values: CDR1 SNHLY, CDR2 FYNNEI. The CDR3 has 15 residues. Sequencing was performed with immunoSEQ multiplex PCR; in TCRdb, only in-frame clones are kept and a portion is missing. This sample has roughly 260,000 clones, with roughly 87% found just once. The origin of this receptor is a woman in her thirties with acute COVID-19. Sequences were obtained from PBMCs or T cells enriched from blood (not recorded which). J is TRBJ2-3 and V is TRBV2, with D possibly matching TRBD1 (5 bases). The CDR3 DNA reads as TGTGCCAGCAAAGGGCCGCGACAGATCACAGATACGCAGTATTTT. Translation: CASKGPRQITDTQYF.